Each of the 24 T cell receptor beta chains below was sequenced from the same sample in a study of shared clonotypes between healthy human individuals. Naive CD8 cells lacked CD45RO, underwent positive selection for CCR7 and left out terminally differentiated effector memory CD45RA+ cells. Clones were sequenced by immunoSEQ multiplex PCR, and TCRdb holds only the in-frame ones, with some missing. The profile shows about 2.1 million clones, roughly 95% of them singletons. Sequencing used naive CD8+ T cells from PBMCs. The receptors were sampled from a man aged 18 to 35 in good health. Some clones in this sample may be carry-over from other donors' samples.

This clone was seen once. The chain carries TRBV11-2 and TRBJ2-4, with D unclear. V dropped 2 bases and J dropped 7 bases, with 21 bases sitting between them. Germline V CDR1 and CDR2: SGHAT, FQNNGV. The CDR3 is 17 amino acids. The CDR3 nucleotides are TGTGCCAGCAGCTTATCTAAGTCTTCCTTATCGTTGAACATTCAGTACTTC. As protein: CASSLSKSSLSLNIQYF.

On this clone itself: The same CDR3 is also encoded by other DNA sequences in this sample. The chain couples TRBV7-3 to TRBJ2-1, with 11 nucleotides matching TRBD2. The CDR3 covers 14 residues. Germline CDR1 is SGHTA and CDR2 is FQGTGA. V was clipped by 6 bases and J by 5 bases; unmatched bases: 3. CDR3 sequence: CASSPGLADNEQFF. The DNA of the CDR3 is TGTGCCAGCAGTCCGGGACTAGCGGACAATGAGCAGTTCTTC.

This CDR3 is CASSLTGLWNEQYF. CDR3 in DNA: TGTGCCAGCAGTTTAACAGGTTTGTGGAACGAGCAGTACTTC. V gene TRBV28 combines with J gene TRBJ2-7; tentatively, D is TRBD1 (5 bases). V was clipped by 2 bases and J by 5 bases, with 13 bases between them. This CDR3 has 14 residues. Germline CDR1 is MDHEN and CDR2 is SYDVKM.

In its sample, this clone was seen once. V usage is TRBV9 and J usage is TRBJ2-7; maybe TRBD1 (6 bases). This CDR3 comprises 14 residues. The germline CDR1 and CDR2 sequences are SGDLS and YYNGEE. V lost 0 bases, J lost 2 bases, and 9 bases lay in between. Here the CDR3 DNA reads TGTGCCAGCAGCGTAGTGGCAGGGGCCTACGAGCAGTACTTC. Its translation: CASSVVAGAYEQYF.

The rearrangement links TRBV21-1 to TRBJ2-7; the DNA was not compared with TRBD2, the D call given in the table. TRBV21-1 is marked as a pseudogene. The CDR3 consists of 13 residues. The DNA for the CDR3 is TGTGCCAGCAGCAAACGCACGGGGGGCGAGCAGTACTTC. This translates into CASSKRTGGEQYF.

This clone was seen once. This rearrangement joins TRBV6-1 to TRBJ2-7, with 9 positions matching TRBD2. J was trimmed by 7 bases and V by 4 bases; bases with no gene match: 11. The CDR3 has 15 amino acids. The germline CDR1 and CDR2 sequences are MNHNS and SASEGT. Here the CDR3 reads CASSAGLAASREQYF. In nucleotides, the CDR3 is TGTGCCAGCAGTGCGGGACTAGCAGCTTCTCGGGAGCAGTACTTC.

The gene calls are TRBV7-6 and TRBJ1-1; possible D gene TRBD1, 5 bases. From germline, CDR1 is SGHVS and CDR2 FNYEAQ. The CDR3 is 14 amino acids. V lost 1 base and J lost 5, with 11 bases in between. The CDR3 protein is CASSLDAGETEAFF. CDR3 in DNA: TGTGCCAGCAGCTTAGATGCGGGGGAGACTGAAGCTTTCTTT. Full variable domain (missing parts from reference TRBV7-6 and TRBJ1-1): GAGVSQSPRYKVTKRGQDVALRCDPISGHVSLYWYRQALGQGPEFLTYFNYEAQQDKSGLPNDRFSAERPEGSISTLTIQRTEQRDSAMYRCASSLDAGETEAFFGQGTRLTVV.

In DNA form, the CDR3 reads TGTGCCAGCAGTTTAGGGCAGGGATGGCAGCCCCAGCATTTT. Protein sequence: CASSLGQGWQPQHF. V and J are TRBV28 and TRBJ1-5, with D perhaps TRBD1 (5 bases). The length of the CDR3 is 14 residues. The germline V gene has CDR1 MDHEN and CDR2 SYDVKM. V dropped 2 bases and J dropped 7 bases, with 12 bases sitting between them.

This rearrangement joins TRBV27 to TRBJ2-7; 13 bases are shared with TRBD2. CDR3 size: 15 residues. Germline CDR1 MNHEY, CDR2 SMNVEV (reference sequence). V lost 4 bases to trimming and J lost 9 bases; unmatched junction nucleotides: 9. This chain's CDR3 is CASSSGLAGRGVQYF. The CDR3 nucleotides read TGTGCCAGCAGTTCGGGACTAGCGGGGCGTGGGGTGCAGTACTTC.

The gene calls are TRBV5-1 and TRBJ2-7, with D perhaps matching TRBD1 (6 bases). V was cut by 0 bases and J by 0 bases, with 13 bases left in between. The germline CDR1 and CDR2 sequences are SGHRS and YFSETQ. The CDR3 is 16 residues long. CDR3 DNA: TGCGCCAGCAGCTTGGGATGGGGGCGAAGCTCCTACGAGCAGTACTTC. This encodes CASSLGWGRSSYEQYF.

The chain couples TRBV5-6 to TRBJ2-3; D could derive from TRBD1 or TRBD2 (5 bases each). The CDR3 loop spans 16 amino acids. Trimming stripped 3 bases from V and 5 bases from J, with 19 bases between. CDR1 and CDR2 (germline): SGHDT, YYEEEE. The CDR3 here is CASSSWTRQFVDTQYF. DNA for the CDR3: TGTGCCAGCAGCTCCTGGACTCGACAGTTCGTAGATACGCAGTATTTT.

The chain couples TRBV7-9 to TRBJ2-7; 9 bases align to TRBD1. The CDR3 loop spans 14 amino acids. Germline CDR1 reads SEHNR; CDR2 reads FQNEAQ (reference sequence). The junction had 4 bases not matched to a gene; V was cut back by 5 bases and J by 2 bases. The CDR3 loop is CASSPYRGPYEQYF. The CDR3 DNA reads TGTGCCAGCAGCCCGTACAGGGGGCCCTACGAGCAGTACTTC.

About this clone: This CDR3 is also generated by other DNA sequences in the sample. This chain connects TRBV28 to TRBJ1-1; no clear D gene. Germline V gene data show CDR1 as MDHEN and CDR2 as SYDVKM. This CDR3 has 14 residues. V was trimmed by 2 bases and J by 3 bases, leaving 10 bases between them. CDR3 sequence (DNA): TGTGCCAGCAGTTTAACCAGGAGGGACACTGAAGCTTTCTTT. This encodes CASSLTRRDTEAFF. The full variable domain, rest sourced from reference TRBV28 and TRBJ1-1, is DVKVTQSSRYLVKRTGEKVFLECVQDMDHENMFWYRQDPGLGLRLIYFSYDVKMKEKGDIPEGYSVSREKKERFSLILESASTNQTSMYLCASSLTRRDTEAFFGQGTRLTVV.

The chain uses TRBV5-1 and TRBJ2-7; TRBD1 matches at 7 bases. V gave up 0 bases and J gave up 7 bases; unmatched junction bases: 10. The CDR3 contains 15 residues. Germline lookup yields CDR1 SGHRS and CDR2 YFSETQ. This CDR3 is CASSLGQGRLWEQYF. The CDR3 nucleotides read TGCGCCAGCAGCTTGGGACAGGGAAGATTGTGGGAGCAGTACTTC.

This chain links TRBV28 with TRBJ2-3, with 7 bases lining up with TRBD2. The CDR3 has 14 residues. J gave up 0 bases and V 6 bases, and 3 bases lay outside the gene matches. CDR1 MDHEN and CDR2 SYDVKM come from the germline V gene. The CDR3 DNA sequence: TGTGCCAGCAGCCAAGCGGGGAGCACAGATACGCAGTATTTT. Its translation is CASSQAGSTDTQYF.

This chain uses TRBV7-2 with TRBJ2-3, with 7 bases that match TRBD2. The germline V gene encodes CDR1 SGHTA and CDR2 FQGNSA. The CDR3 runs to 17 residues. Trimming took 3 bases from V and 2 from J; bases not matched to a gene: 11. CDR3 sequence: CASSFSNQRENTDTQYF. CDR3 nucleotide sequence: TGTGCCAGCAGCTTCTCGAATCAGCGGGAAAACACAGATACGCAGTATTTT.

This chain uses TRBV4-1 with TRBJ2-1; the D is unclear. The CDR3 is 16 residues long. With 4 bases removed from V and 1 base from J, the gap between germline ends came to 14 bases. The germline V gene has CDR1 MGHRA and CDR2 YSYEKL. CDR3 sequence (DNA): TGCGCCAGCAGCCTATTGGCCCCCAGTTCCTACAATGAGCAGTTCTTC. This sequence encodes CASSLLAPSSYNEQFF.

V and J are TRBV7-3 and TRBJ2-6; TRBD1 agrees at 9 bases. The CDR3 runs to 19 residues. V dropped 5 bases and J dropped 5; count of bases not matched to a gene: 16. Germline V CDR1 and CDR2: SGHTA, FQGTGA. The CDR3 DNA sequence: TGTGCCAGCAGCCCATCTGCCGGGACAGGGCCGGTCTGGGCCAACGTCCTGACTTTC. It translates to CASSPSAGTGPVWANVLTF.

The chain is built from TRBV4-1 and TRBJ2-7; the D gene is possibly TRBD2 (5 bases). This CDR3 is 15 amino acids long. CDR1 is MGHRA, CDR2 YSYEKL, per germline. V was shortened by 1 base and J by 0 bases, with 10 bases between the two germline ends. CDR3 nucleotides: TGCGCCAGCAGCCAAGTCAAGGACTCCTCCTACGAGCAGTACTTC. This translates into CASSQVKDSSYEQYF.

The chain is built from TRBV29-1 and TRBJ2-2, with 10 bases fitting TRBD2. The CDR3 spans 15 residues. Trimming took 6 bases from V and 6 from J; bases not matched to a gene: 10. Germline loops: CDR1 SQVTM, CDR2 ANQGSEA. CDR3 region: CSVGYTSGKAGELFF. The CDR3, as DNA: TGCAGCGTGGGGTATACTAGCGGGAAGGCCGGGGAGCTGTTTTTT.

In DNA form, the CDR3 reads TGTGCTAGTGGGCTAAACGGGGGTTGGACTGAAGCTTTCTTT. Its protein product is CASGLNGGWTEAFF. The chain carries TRBV12-5 and TRBJ1-1, with TRBD1 as a possible D gene (5 bases). Germline V gives CDR1 LGHNT, CDR2 FRNRAP. The CDR3 length is 14 residues. Trimming removed 6 bases at V and 5 bases at J, with 16 bases between.

The chain couples TRBV7-8 to TRBJ1-5, with 7 bases matching TRBD1. V was clipped by 9 bases and J by 8 bases; unmatched bases: 10. CDR3 length: 13 residues. Germline values: CDR1 SGHVS, CDR2 FQNEAQ. CDR3 region: CASLEGADKPQHF. In nucleotides, the CDR3 is TGTGCCAGTCTCGAGGGGGCGGATAAGCCCCAGCATTTT.

This clone was seen just once. V gene TRBV7-9 combines with J gene TRBJ2-1; 9 bases map to TRBD2. Germline V gives CDR1 SEHNR, CDR2 FQNEAQ (reference sequence). The V and J ends lost 5 bases and 8 bases, in that order; junction bases with no gene match: 4. There are 13 residues in the CDR3. CDR3 nucleotide sequence: TGTGCCAGCAGCCAAGCGGGAGGCCATGAGCAGTTCTTC. It specifies CASSQAGGHEQFF.

V and J are TRBV27 and TRBJ2-7; D not resolved. Deletions cut 3 bases from V and 4 bases from J, with 10 bases between. The CDR3 runs to 13 residues. The germline gives CDR1 MNHEY, CDR2 SMNVEV (reference sequence). The CDR3 sequence is CASSFGTQYEQYF. In nucleotides, the CDR3 is TGTGCCAGCAGTTTTGGAACACAGTACGAGCAGTACTTC.